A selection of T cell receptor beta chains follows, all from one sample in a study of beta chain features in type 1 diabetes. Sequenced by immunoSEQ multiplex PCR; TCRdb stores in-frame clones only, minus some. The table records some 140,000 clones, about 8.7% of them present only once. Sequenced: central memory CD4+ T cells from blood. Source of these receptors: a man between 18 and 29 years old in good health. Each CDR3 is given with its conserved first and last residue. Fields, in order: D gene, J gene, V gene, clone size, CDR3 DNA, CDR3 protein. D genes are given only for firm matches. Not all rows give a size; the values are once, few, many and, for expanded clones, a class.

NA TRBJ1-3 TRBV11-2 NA TGTGCCAGCAGCTCGACAGGTATCGCTGGAAACACCATATATTTT CASSSTGIAGNTIYF
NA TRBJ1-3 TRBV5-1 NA TGCGCCAGCAGCTTGGACGGGTCCGCGGGAAACACCATATATTTT CASSLDGSAGNTIYF
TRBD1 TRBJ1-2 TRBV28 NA TGTGCCAGCACCCGGACAGGGGCTAACTATGGCTACACCTTC CASTRTGANYGYTF
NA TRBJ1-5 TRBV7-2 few TGTGCCAGCAGCTTAGGGGTAGGGGATCGGCCCCAGCATTTT CASSLGVGDRPQHF
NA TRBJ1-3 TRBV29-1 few TGCAGCGTTGAAGATCCGGGAAACACCATATATTTT CSVEDPGNTIYF
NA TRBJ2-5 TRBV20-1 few TGCAGTGCCTTAGGGGAAGAGACCCAGTACTTC CSALGEETQYF
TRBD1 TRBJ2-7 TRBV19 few TGTGCCAGTAGTACCACAGGGGGCTACGAGCAGTACTTC CASSTTGGYEQYF
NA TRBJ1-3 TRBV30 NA TGTGCCTGGGGGGGGAGCTCTGGAAACACCATATATTTT CAWGGSSGNTIYF
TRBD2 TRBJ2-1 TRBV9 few TGTGCCAGCAGCGGTAGCGGGGGGGCACTCAATGAGCAGTTCTTC CASSGSGGALNEQFF
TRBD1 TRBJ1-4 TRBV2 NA TGTGCCAGCAGCGCCAGGGGGCCAACTAATGAAAAACTGTTTTTT CASSARGPTNEKLFF
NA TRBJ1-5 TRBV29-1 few TGCCCGTGGGACATAGATAGCAATCAGCCCCAGCATTTT CPWDIDSNQPQHF
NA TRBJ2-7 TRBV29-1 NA TGCAGCGGCTTGACAGGAGTTTCCTACGAGCAGTACTTC CSGLTGVSYEQYF
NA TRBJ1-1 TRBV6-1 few TGTGCCAGCAGACCCACAGGGACTGAAGCTTTCTTT CASRPTGTEAFF
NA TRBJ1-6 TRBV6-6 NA TGTGCCAGCAGTTACTCGACCCGGGATTCACCCCTCCACTTT CASSYSTRDSPLHF
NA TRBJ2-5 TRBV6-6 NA TGTGCCAGCAGTTTGAAGAGGTACCAAGAGACCCAGTACTTC CASSLKRYQETQYF
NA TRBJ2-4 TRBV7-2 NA TGTGCCAGCAGCTTCCGGGGAAGCCGAAACATTCAGTACTTC CASSFRGSRNIQYF
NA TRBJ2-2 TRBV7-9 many TGTGCCAGCAGCTTAGCGCGGCTCGGGGAGCTGTTTTTT CASSLARLGELFF
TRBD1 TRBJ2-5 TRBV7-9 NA TGTGCCACCCAAGGGACAGCCTTACGAGAGACCCAGTACTTC CATQGTALRETQYF
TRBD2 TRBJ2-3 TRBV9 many TGTGCCAGCAGCGCCGGAACTAGCGGGGGTAGAGATACGCAGTATTTT CASSAGTSGGRDTQYF
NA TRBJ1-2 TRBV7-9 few TGTGCCAGCACGCGAGAGGTACACAGGCCGAACTATGGCTACACCTTC CASTREVHRPNYGYTF
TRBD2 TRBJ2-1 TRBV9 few TGTGCCAGCAGCGTTACTAGCGGGCTATCCTACAATGAGCAGTTCTTC CASSVTSGLSYNEQFF
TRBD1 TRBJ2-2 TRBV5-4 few TGTGCCAGCAGCTGGGGACAGGGGGCTAAAAACACCGGGGAGCTGTTTTTT CASSWGQGAKNTGELFF
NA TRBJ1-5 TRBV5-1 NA TGCGCCAGCAGCCCCTTGGGGGGTTATCAGCCCCAGCATTTT CASSPLGGYQPQHF
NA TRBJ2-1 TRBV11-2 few TGTGCCAGCAGCTTAGTACTCTCCTACAATGAGCAGTTCTTC CASSLVLSYNEQFF
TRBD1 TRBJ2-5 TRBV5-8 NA TGTGCCAGCAGCTGGAGGACAGGAACCCAAGAGACCCAGTACTTC CASSWRTGTQETQYF
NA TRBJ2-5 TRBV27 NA TGTGCCAGCAGTTTGGGACTGCAAGAGACCCAGTACTTC CASSLGLQETQYF
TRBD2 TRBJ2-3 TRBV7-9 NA TGTGCCAGCAGTCGAACTAGCGGGGCCTTCTTCGGAGGCACAGATACGCAGTATTTT CASSRTSGAFFGGTDTQYF
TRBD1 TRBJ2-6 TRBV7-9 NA TGTGCCAGCGGCCAGGGGGCTGGCTCTGGGGCCAACGTCCTGACTTTC CASGQGAGSGANVLTF
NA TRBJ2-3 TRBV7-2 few TGTGCCAGCAACCCACGACAGACTAGCACAGATACGCAGTATTTT CASNPRQTSTDTQYF
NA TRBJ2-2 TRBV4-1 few TGCGCCAGCAGCCAAGATCCTACGGGACTTCACACCGGGGAGCTGTTTTTT CASSQDPTGLHTGELFF
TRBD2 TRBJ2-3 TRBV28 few TGTGCCAGCGCCCGACGGGGGGTCACGTCGGATACGCAGTATTTT CASARRGVTSDTQYF
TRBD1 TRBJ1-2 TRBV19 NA TGTGCCAGTAGGCCAGAGGGGGCTCCTAACTATGGCTACACCTTC CASRPEGAPNYGYTF
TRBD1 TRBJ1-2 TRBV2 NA TGTGCCAGCGCCAAGACAGGGGGCGGCTATGGCTACACCTTC CASAKTGGGYGYTF
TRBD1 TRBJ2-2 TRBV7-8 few TGTGCCAGCAGCTCGGGACAGGGAGGGACCGGGGAGCTGTTTTTT CASSSGQGGTGELFF
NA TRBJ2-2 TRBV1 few TGCACCAGCAGCCAAGACCTTGGCCTTCGGGAGCTGTTTTTT CTSSQDLGLRELFF
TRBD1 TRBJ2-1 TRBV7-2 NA TGTGCCAGCAGCTTCAAGCGGACAGGGGGCATCGATGAGCAGTTCTTC CASSFKRTGGIDEQFF